The clone carrying this T cell receptor beta chain was counted at least ten times. The data belong to a study of T-cell reconstitution after alpha-beta-depleted transplantation in children. Molecular barcoding with unique molecular identifiers was used for the TCRbeta library. From the PCR reads, TCRdb called clonotypes with MiXCR, one entry per CDR3 protein. This repertoire shows about 400,000 distinct CDR3 sequences, approximately 20% found once; its top ten account for around 4%. The receptor was isolated from a human donor who donated a stem cell graft to a child with acute myeloid leukemia. The input for sequencing was PBMCs from the stem cell graft donor, taken from the stem cell graft.

This CDR3 is CASSLGLRGEQYF. The CDR3 DNA is TGTGCCAGCAGCCTGGGACTACGGGGCGAGCAGTACTTC. This rearrangement joins TRBV7-3 to TRBJ2-7, with TRBD2 matching over 7 bases. Germline V gene sequence: CDR1 SGHTA, CDR2 FQGTGA. V was pared by 5 bases and J by 6 bases, with 7 bases of the junction left unmatched. This CDR3 is 13 amino acids long.